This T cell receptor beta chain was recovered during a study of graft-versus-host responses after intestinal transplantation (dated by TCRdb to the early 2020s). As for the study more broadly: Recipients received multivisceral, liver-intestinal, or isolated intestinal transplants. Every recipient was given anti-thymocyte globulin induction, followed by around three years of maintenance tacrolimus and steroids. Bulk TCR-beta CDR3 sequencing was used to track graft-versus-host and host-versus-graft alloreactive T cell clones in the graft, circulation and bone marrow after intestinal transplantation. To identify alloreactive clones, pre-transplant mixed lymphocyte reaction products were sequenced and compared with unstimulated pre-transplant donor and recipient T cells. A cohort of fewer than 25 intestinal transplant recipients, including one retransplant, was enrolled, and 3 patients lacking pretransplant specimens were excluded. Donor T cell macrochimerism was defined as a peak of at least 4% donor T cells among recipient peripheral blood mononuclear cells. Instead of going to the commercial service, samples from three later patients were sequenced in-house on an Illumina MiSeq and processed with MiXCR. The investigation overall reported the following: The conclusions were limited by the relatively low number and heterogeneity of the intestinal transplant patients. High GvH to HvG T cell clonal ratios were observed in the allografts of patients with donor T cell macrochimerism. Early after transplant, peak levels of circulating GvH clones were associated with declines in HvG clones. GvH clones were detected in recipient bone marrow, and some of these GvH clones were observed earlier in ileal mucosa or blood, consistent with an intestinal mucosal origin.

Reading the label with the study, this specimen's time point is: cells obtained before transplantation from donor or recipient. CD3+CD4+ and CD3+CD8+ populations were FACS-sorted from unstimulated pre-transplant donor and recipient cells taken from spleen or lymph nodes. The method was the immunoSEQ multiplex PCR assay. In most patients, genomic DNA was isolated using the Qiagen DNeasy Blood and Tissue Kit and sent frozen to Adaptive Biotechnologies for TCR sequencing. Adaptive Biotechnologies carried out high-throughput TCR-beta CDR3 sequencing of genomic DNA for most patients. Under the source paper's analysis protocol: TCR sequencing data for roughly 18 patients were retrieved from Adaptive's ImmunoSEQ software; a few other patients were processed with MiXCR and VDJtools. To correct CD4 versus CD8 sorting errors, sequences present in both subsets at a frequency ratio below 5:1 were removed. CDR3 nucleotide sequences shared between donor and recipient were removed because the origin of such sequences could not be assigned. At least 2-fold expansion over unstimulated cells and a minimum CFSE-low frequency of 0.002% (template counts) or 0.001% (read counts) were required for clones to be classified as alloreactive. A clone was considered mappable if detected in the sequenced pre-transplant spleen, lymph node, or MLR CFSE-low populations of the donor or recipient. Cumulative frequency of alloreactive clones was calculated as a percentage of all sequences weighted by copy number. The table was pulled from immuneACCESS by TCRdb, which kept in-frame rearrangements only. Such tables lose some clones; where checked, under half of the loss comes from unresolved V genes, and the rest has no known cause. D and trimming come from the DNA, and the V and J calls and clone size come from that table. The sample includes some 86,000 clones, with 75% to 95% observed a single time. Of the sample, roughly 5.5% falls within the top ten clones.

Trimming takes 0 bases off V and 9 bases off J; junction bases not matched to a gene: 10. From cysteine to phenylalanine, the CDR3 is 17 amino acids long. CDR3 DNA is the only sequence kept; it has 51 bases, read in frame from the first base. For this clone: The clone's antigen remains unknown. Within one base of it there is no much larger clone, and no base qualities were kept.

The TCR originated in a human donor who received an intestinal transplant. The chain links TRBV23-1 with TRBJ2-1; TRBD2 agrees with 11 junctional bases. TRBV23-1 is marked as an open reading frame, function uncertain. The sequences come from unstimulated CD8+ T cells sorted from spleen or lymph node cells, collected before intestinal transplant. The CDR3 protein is CASSQSVLAGAHGEQFF. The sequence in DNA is TGCGCCAGCAGTCAATCGGTACTAGCGGGGGCCCACGGTGAGCAGTTCTTC.